The 15 T cell receptor beta chains presented below share a single source sample, sequenced in a study of T cells in Graves' hyperthyroidism and ophthalmopathy. Using RNA transcripts as the source, TCR beta CDR3 regions were amplified. The HTBI primer set was used in a first-round RT-PCR of the TCR CDR3. TCRdb passed the multiplex PCR reads through MiXCR, listing each CDR3 protein once. The profile shows roughly 650,000 distinct CDR3 sequences, 16% of them singletons. The sequencing input was blood. Every receptor here comes from a woman in her forties with Graves' ophthalmopathy.

This clonotype was recorded at least ten times. This chain links TRBV3-1 with TRBJ2-1; 11 positions match TRBD2. This CDR3 region has 15 residues. The V segment lost 4 bases and the J segment 12 bases; nucleotides outside the gene matches: 11. Germline V gene sequence: CDR1 LGHDT, CDR2 YNNKEL (reference sequence). CDR3 residues: CASSLSTSGRFSQFF. The CDR3, as DNA: TGTGCCAGCAGCCTCTCCACTAGCGGGAGATTTTCGCAGTTCTTC.

This clonotype turned up a few times. V is TRBV12-3 or TRBV12-4 and J is TRBJ2-2; the match to TRBD2 covers 11 bases. The CDR3 contains 15 residues. After removal of 4 bases from V and 7 bases from J, the junction contained 5 bases not matched to a gene. As DNA, the CDR3 is TGTGCCAGCAGTTCTTCTAGCGGGGGGTTCGGGGAGCTGTTTTTT. It codes for CASSSSSGGFGELFF.

The rearrangement joins TRBV2 to TRBJ2-7; D could derive from TRBD1 or TRBD2 (5 bases each). CDR3 length: 14 residues. The germline V gene encodes CDR1 SNHLY and CDR2 FYNNEI. V lost 4 bases and J 2 bases, leaving 12 bases between the germline ends. The CDR3 region has the DNA TGTGCCAGCAGTGGCTATGGGGGTGCCTACGAGCAGTACTTC. Its protein is CASSGYGGAYEQYF.

This chain uses TRBV6-1 with TRBJ1-1, with a possible D match to TRBD1 (6 bases). Germline loops: CDR1 MNHNS, CDR2 SASEGT. The CDR3 is 14 residues long. V was shortened by 2 bases and J by 1 base, with 8 bases between the two germline ends. The CDR3 bases are TGTGCCAGCAGTGAAAGGACAGAGAACACTGAAGCTTTCTTT. This encodes CASSERTENTEAFF.

The chain has TRBV3-1 and TRBJ1-1, with 9 bases lining up with TRBD1. The J segment lost 6 bases and the V segment lost 3 bases, leaving 11 bases of the junction unmatched. Looked up from germline, CDR1 is LGHDT and CDR2 is YNNKEL (reference sequence). The CDR3 has 16 amino acids. This CDR3 reads CASSHGIGQGRAEAFF. CDR3 bases: TGTGCCAGCAGCCATGGCATTGGACAGGGGCGTGCTGAAGCTTTCTTT.

This clonotype was seen at least ten times. This chain joins TRBV30 and TRBJ2-1; D remains unclear. The ends were cut back, 2 bases at V and 4 bases at J, with 21 bases in the middle. This CDR3 is 17 amino acids long. Germline V CDR1 and CDR2: GTSNPN, SVGIG (reference sequence). The CDR3 nucleotides read TGTGCCTGGAGTCTTCCCTTGGGAAACCCTAAATACAATGAGCAGTTCTTC. Translated: CAWSLPLGNPKYNEQFF. The variable domain in full, completed from reference TRBV30 and TRBJ2-1, reads SQTIHQWPATLVQPVGSPLSLECTVEGTSNPNLYWYRQAAGRGLQLLFYSVGIGQISSEVPQNLSASRPQDRQFILSSKKLLLSDSGFYLCAWSLPLGNPKYNEQFFGPGTRLTVL.

This chain uses TRBV20-1 with TRBJ1-3; 7 bases map to TRBD1. CDR3 length: 15 residues. V shed 3 bases and J 8 bases; nucleotides not matched to a gene: 13. Germline CDR1 reads DFQATT; CDR2 reads SNEGSKA (reference sequence). The CDR3 loop is CSARGLTGSLYTIYF. The CDR3 DNA reads as TGCAGTGCTAGGGGGCTGACAGGGAGTCTTTACACCATATATTTT.

The sample holds many counts of this clonotype. The genes are TRBV12-3 or TRBV12-4 and TRBJ1-1; D perhaps matches TRBD1 (5 bases). CDR3 length equals 15 residues. The V and J ends lost 1 base and 0 bases respectively, with 9 bases between them. Written as DNA, the CDR3 is TGTGCCAGCAGTTTAGACGGACATATGAACACTGAAGCTTTCTTT. Residues: CASSLDGHMNTEAFF.

The chain uses TRBV9 and TRBJ2-3; D gene unclear. Trimming took off 0 bases at V and 4 bases at J, with 15 bases between the two ends. The CDR3 consists of 16 residues. The germline CDR1 and CDR2 sequences are SGDLS and YYNGEE. The CDR3 DNA is TGTGCCAGCAGCGTAGGAAATTCCTTAGGATCAGATACGCAGTATTTT. It is translated as CASSVGNSLGSDTQYF.

The CDR3, as DNA: TGTGCCAGCAGCCCACGCCCCCCGACTAGCGGGGGGCACACAGATACGCAGTATTTT. Its translation: CASSPRPPTSGGHTDTQYF. This chain joins TRBV2 and TRBJ2-3; the match to TRBD2 covers 13 bases. This CDR3 spans 19 amino acids. V trimming: 6 bases; J trimming: 2 bases; junction bases outside the gene matches: 14. Germline V gene data show CDR1 as SNHLY and CDR2 as FYNNEI.

There are a few counts of this clonotype. The chain links TRBV10-3 to TRBJ2-5; 9 bases are shared with TRBD2. The junction had 7 bases not matched to a gene; V was cut back by 3 bases and J by 2 bases. Germline lookup yields CDR1 ENHRY and CDR2 SYGVKD. CDR3 length: 16 amino acids. The CDR3 protein is CAISDMSSGNQETQYF. The CDR3 DNA follows: TGTGCCATCAGTGATATGTCTAGCGGGAATCAAGAGACCCAGTACTTC.

This clonotype was recorded at least ten times. This sequence joins TRBV4-1 and TRBJ2-5; D is undetermined. V was shortened by 0 bases and J by 0 bases, with 14 bases between the two germline ends. The CDR3 is made up of 17 amino acids. The germline V gene has CDR1 MGHRA and CDR2 YSYEKL. CDR3 nucleotide sequence: TGCGCCAGCAGCCAAGATTACCTGGTGACGTACCAAGAGACCCAGTACTTC. Its protein is CASSQDYLVTYQETQYF.

This clonotype was recorded many times. V is TRBV16 and J is TRBJ2-3; perhaps TRBD1 as D (6 bases). This CDR3 has 16 amino acids. The V gene's germline CDR1 is KGHSY and CDR2 FQNENV. The germline V and J ends were trimmed by 2 bases and 2 bases, with 14 bases remaining between them. CDR3 sequence (DNA): TGTGCCAGCAGCCAAGGGGGAACAGGGCACACAGATACGCAGTATTTT. It encodes CASSQGGTGHTDTQYF. Using reference TRBV16 and TRBJ2-3 for the parts outside the CDR3, the full variable domain is GEEVAQTPKHLVRGEGQKAKLYCAPIKGHSYVFWYQQVLKNEFKFLISFQNENVFDETGMPKERFSAKCLPNSPCSLEIQATKLEDSAVYFCASSQGGTGHTDTQYFGPGTRLTVL.

The V gene is TRBV20-1, the J gene TRBJ1-2; D uncertain. The V end was cut by 2 bases, the J end by 3 bases, with 13 bases between. CDR3 size: 14 residues. CDR1 is DFQATT and CDR2 is SNEGSKA in the germline V gene (reference sequence). CDR3 protein: CSARLENTDYGYTF. The CDR3 DNA follows: TGCAGTGCTAGATTGGAGAATACGGACTATGGCTACACCTTC.

This clonotype was seen a few times. J is TRBJ2-2 and V is TRBV28, with 14 bases matching TRBD2. Unmatched junction bases numbered 5, after V lost 3 bases and J lost 5 bases. CDR1 MDHEN and CDR2 SYDVKM come from the germline V gene. This CDR3 comprises 17 residues. As DNA, the CDR3 is TGTGCCAGCAGTTTGGGGACTAGCGGGAGACGAACCGGGGAGCTGTTTTTT. It is translated as CASSLGTSGRRTGELFF.